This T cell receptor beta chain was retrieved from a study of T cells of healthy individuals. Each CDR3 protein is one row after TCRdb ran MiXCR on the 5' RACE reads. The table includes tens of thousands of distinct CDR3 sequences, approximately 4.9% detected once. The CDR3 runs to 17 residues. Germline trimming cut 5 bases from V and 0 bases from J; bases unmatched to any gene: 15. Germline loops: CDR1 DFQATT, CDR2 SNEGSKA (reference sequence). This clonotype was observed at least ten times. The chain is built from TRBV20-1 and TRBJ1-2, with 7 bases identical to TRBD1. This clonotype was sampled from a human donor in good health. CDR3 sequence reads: CSASRTIPGGPNYGYTF. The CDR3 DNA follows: TGCAGTGCTTCGCGTACGATACCAGGGGGACCTAACTATGGCTACACCTTC.